Listed below are T cell receptor beta chains from one sample, sequenced in a study of cytomegalovirus exposure and HLA in healthy donors. Profiling relied on immunoSEQ multiplex PCR, and the TCRdb table lists in-frame clones only, not all of them. Here the sample spans 150,000 to 200,000 clones, roughly four fifths being singletons. Source material: PBMCs. These receptors were obtained from a male donor in good health and CMV-seropositive. Both conserved end residues are part of each CDR3. A D gene is named only where the DNA matches it firmly.

D gene: -
V gene: TRBV9
CDR3 protein: CASRQADGANYGYTF

D gene: -
V gene: TRBV5-1
CDR3 protein: CASSLADTQRNAFF

D gene: TRBD2
V gene: TRBV28
CDR3 protein: CASSSPPGLAPYEQYF

D gene: -
V gene: TRBV30
CDR3 protein: CASGMADTQYF

D gene: -
V gene: TRBV15
CDR3 protein: CATSTRQPVWGTEAFF

D gene: TRBD1
V gene: TRBV15
CDR3 protein: CATSVMTGEVTEAFF

D gene: TRBD2
V gene: TRBV7-2
CDR3 protein: CASSLRLAVADTQYF

D gene: -
V gene: TRBV9
CDR3 protein: CASSPTTGINYGYTF

D gene: -
V gene: TRBV7-7
CDR3 protein: CASSLVGEETQYF

D gene: -
V gene: TRBV6-6
CDR3 protein: CASSQGVPGNTIYF

D gene: -
V gene: TRBV10-3
CDR3 protein: CAIASQAGSTDTQYF

D gene: -
V gene: TRBV30
CDR3 protein: CAWSRDRDTEAFF

D gene: -
V gene: TRBV19
CDR3 protein: CASSLGGGITEAFF

D gene: -
V gene: TRBV5-1
CDR3 protein: CASSLGQADQYF

D gene: TRBD2
V gene: TRBV30
CDR3 protein: CAWSVSGGTDTQYF

D gene: -
V gene: TRBV6-1
CDR3 protein: CASSEESGGPYEQYF